The clone carrying this TCR beta chain has only a few counts. Antigen unknown. This sample was taken from a study of regulatory T cells in long-lasting Graves disease. Study-level results: Persistent Graves' patients had lower TCR diversity than newly diagnosed ones.

Time point described: newly diagnosed GD, antithyroid drugs for less than 3 months. Researchers made the TCR library from RNA that was extracted from PBMCs. In building TCR beta libraries, iRepertoire HTBI primers were used together with Arm-PCR of CDR3 regions. A single record per CDR3 protein comes from TCRdb applying MiXCR to the multiplex PCR reads. The profile shows approximately 470,000 distinct CDR3 sequences, under 20% of them singletons. This sample was also put to use in a study of T cells in Graves' hyperthyroidism and ophthalmopathy. This second study notes: Researchers ran a first-round RT-PCR on the TCR CDR3 using the HTBI primer set. The model foresaw ophthalmopathy a median around 6.4 months prior to onset.

The clonotype was recovered from a middle-aged man with Graves disease. Material: peripheral blood mononuclear cells (PBMCs), obtained at new diagnosis, from a patient treated with antithyroid drugs.

The CDR3 DNA reads as TGTGCCAGCAGCACGAGTCGGGAGAGCACAGATACGCAGTATTTT. It is translated as CASSTSRESTDTQYF. The chain carries TRBV7-9 and TRBJ2-3; the D gene is possibly TRBD2 (6 bases). CDR3 length equals 15 residues. The ends were cut back, 5 bases at V and 0 bases at J, with 12 bases in the middle. Germline V lookup: CDR1 SEHNR, CDR2 FQNEAQ (reference sequence).